This T cell receptor (beta chain) originates from a study of T cell repertoires in cytomegalovirus infection. Study-wide context: It can be stated that public TCR beta signatures indicated CMV infection as well as a matching HLA type. Study-level findings and limits: The ex vivo response showed dominance by HLA-C-restricted CMV-specific TCR beta clonotypes. CMV carriers with the relevant HLA were identified by cumulative public TCR beta family frequency.

For this clonotype: As yet, its antigen is unknown.

One entry per CDR3 protein, called by TCRdb with MiXCR from the reads. The sample carries 300,000 or so distinct CDR3 sequences, 8% to 10% recorded once. This CDR3 comprises 15 residues. CDR1 and CDR2 from the germline V gene are SGDLS and YYNGEE. The V segment lost 0 bases and the J segment 4 bases; nucleotides outside the gene matches: 2. The chain carries TRBV9 and TRBJ2-3, with TRBD1 matching over 10 bases. This receptor was obtained from a human donor in good health (CMV status not recorded). Some clones in this sample may be carry-over from other donors' samples. Sequencing used PBMCs. The DNA of the CDR3 is TGTGCCAGCAGCGTAGTCGGACAGGGGGCAGATACGCAGTATTTT. Amino acids: CASSVVGQGADTQYF.